These 27 T cell receptor beta chains were sequenced from one sample in a study of T cells in Graves' hyperthyroidism and ophthalmopathy. Amplification of TCR beta CDR3 regions used RNA as the template. Researchers ran a first-round RT-PCR on the TCR CDR3 using the HTBI primer set. TCRdb used MiXCR to reprocess the multiplex PCR reads, holding one entry per CDR3 protein. This table has 660,000 or so distinct CDR3 sequences, approximately 42% appearing once. The sample comprised peripheral blood or thyroid tissue (not recorded which). All receptors derive from an adult man with Graves' disease, either hyperthyroidism or ophthalmopathy (not recorded which).

The chain carries TRBV25-1 and TRBJ2-5, with a possible D match to TRBD1 (5 bases). CDR1 is MGHDK and CDR2 is SYGVNS in the germline V gene. V lost 4 bases and J 9 bases, leaving 18 bases between the germline ends. This CDR3 contains 14 residues. This chain's CDR3 is CASSVGQGNQPQYF. The CDR3 region has the DNA TGTGCCAGCAGTGTAGGGCAGGGCAATCAGCCCCAGTACTTC.

This clonotype has a single count. J is TRBJ1-5 and V is TRBV15; D gene uncertain. The CDR3 length is 11 residues. V lost 6 bases and J 12 bases, leaving 12 bases between the germline ends. The germline V gene encodes CDR1 LNHNV and CDR2 YYDKDF (reference sequence). Here the CDR3 DNA reads TGTGCCACCAGTAAGAGTCGGCTCCAGCATTTT. Its protein product is CATSKSRLQHF.

This clonotype was seen more than once but under ten times. The V and J genes are TRBV5-1 and TRBJ1-1, with D hard to call. This CDR3 contains 15 residues. Germline V gene lookup returns CDR1 SGHRS and CDR2 YFSETQ. V was shortened by 0 bases and J by 1 base, with 10 bases between the two germline ends. The CDR3 DNA reads TGCGCCAGCAGCTTGGCCACCAAGCGGAACACTGAAGCTTTCTTT. Translating it yields CASSLATKRNTEAFF. Combining the CDR3 with reference TRBV5-1 and TRBJ1-1 gives the whole variable domain KAGVTQTPRYLIKTRGQQVTLSCSPISGHRSVSWYQQTPGQGLQFLFEYFSETQRNKGNFPGRFSGRQFSNSRSEMNVSTLELGDSALYLCASSLATKRNTEAFFGQGTRLTVV.

As to this clonotype: Relative to the germline gene, one junction end is altered; a read error may explain this. This chain uses TRBV7-9 with TRBJ1-5; D gene ambiguous. Germline assignment: CDR1 SEHNR and CDR2 FQNEAQ (reference sequence). The CDR3 loop spans 13 amino acids. The CDR3 DNA reads TGTGCCAGCATCTCGGGCCCCAATCAGCCCCACCATTTT. It codes for CASISGPNQPHHF.

This clonotype was detected many times. The chain links TRBV25-1 to TRBJ1-4; D is unresolved. Germline-derived CDR1 and CDR2 are MGHDK and SYGVNS. Trimming took 2 bases from V and 10 from J, leaving 5 bases between them. The CDR3 has 11 amino acids. The CDR3 DNA reads TGTGCCAGCAGTGAACTCGGAAAACTGTTTTTT. Its protein is CASSELGKLFF.

This clonotype was seen only a few times. The CDR3 protein is CASSEWMNTEAFF. In DNA, the CDR3 is TGTGCCAGCAGTGAATGGATGAACACTGAAGCTTTCTTT. The chain uses TRBV7-2 and TRBJ1-1; no firm D call. Trimming cost V 6 bases and J 0 bases, with 8 bases left between them. CDR1 SGHTA and CDR2 FQGNSA come from the germline V gene. The CDR3 length is 13 residues.

This clonotype was detected many times. The chain joins TRBV7-9 to TRBJ2-5; D unclear. CDR1 is SEHNR and CDR2 is FQNEAQ in the germline V gene (reference sequence). This CDR3 contains 12 residues. Trimming left V 8 bases short and J 0 bases short, with 7 bases between. The CDR3 DNA reads TGTGCCAGCGAACAGTACCAAGAGACCCAGTACTTC. It codes for CASEQYQETQYF.

The rearrangement uses TRBV19 and TRBJ1-5; D unresolved. The germline CDR1 and CDR2 sequences are LNHDA and SQIVND (reference sequence). Trimming removed 4 bases from V and 8 bases from J, with 15 bases in between. The CDR3 spans 14 residues. The CDR3 sequence: CASSTPDRNEPQHF. The CDR3 DNA reads as TGTGCCAGTAGTACTCCGGATAGGAATGAGCCCCAGCATTTT.

This clonotype occurred a few times. This chain links TRBV19 with TRBJ1-1; D is possibly TRBD1 (5 bases). The CDR3 is made up of 13 amino acids. With 3 bases removed from V and 6 bases from J, the gap between germline ends came to 11 bases. The germline gives CDR1 LNHDA, CDR2 SQIVND (reference sequence). CDR3 in DNA: TGTGCCAGTAGTATTGACAGTGGGGCTGAAGCTTTCTTT. Residues: CASSIDSGAEAFF.

This clonotype was detected ten times or more. A junction boundary mismatches the germline segment, possibly from a read error. The genes are TRBV2 and TRBJ1-6; 9 nucleotides agree with TRBD1. The CDR3 spans 14 residues. The V gene's germline CDR1 is SNHLY and CDR2 FYNNEI. As DNA, the CDR3 is TGCGCCAGCAGGGAGACAGGGGGTAATTCACCCCTCCACTTT. Translated, it gives CASRETGGNSPLHF.

This clonotype was seen many times. The V gene is TRBV24-1, the J gene TRBJ1-5; 7 bases are shared with TRBD1. The V gene's germline CDR1 is KGHDR and CDR2 SFDVKD. The junction had 5 bases not matched to a gene; V was cut back by 4 bases and J by 15 bases. The length of the CDR3 is 11 residues. For the CDR3, the DNA is TGTGCCACCAGTGAGGCGGACAGGCTGCATTTT. It is translated as CATSEADRLHF.

This clonotype was seen a handful of times. The V and J genes are TRBV29-1 and TRBJ2-7, with 9 nucleotides matching TRBD1. The CDR3 loop spans 14 amino acids. J gave up 2 bases and V 2 bases, and 4 bases lay outside the gene matches. The germline V gene encodes CDR1 SQVTM and CDR2 ANQGSEA. As DNA, the CDR3 is TGCAGCGTTGAATTCCGGGACAGGGCCTACGAGCAGTACTTC. Its translation is CSVEFRDRAYEQYF.

The chain uses TRBV29-1 and TRBJ1-4; weak D call: TRBD1 (6 bases). The V gene lost 6 bases and the J gene lost 6 bases, with 14 bases spanning the gap. The CDR3 spans 13 residues. Germline assignment: CDR1 SQVTM and CDR2 ANQGSEA. This CDR3 is CSVDGGADEKLFF. The DNA for the CDR3 is TGCAGCGTCGACGGGGGGGCGGATGAAAAACTGTTTTTT.

This clonotype was picked up one time. The chain couples TRBV10-2 to TRBJ2-7, with D perhaps matching TRBD1 (6 bases). Germline V gene lookup returns CDR1 WSHSY and CDR2 SAAADI. V lost 4 bases, J lost 8 bases, and 15 bases lay in between. CDR3 size: 13 residues. CDR3 sequence reads: CASSVYRVFKQYF. CDR3 DNA sequence: TGCGCCAGCAGTGTCTACAGGGTGTTCAAGCAGTACTTC.

Comment on this clonotype: This may be a read error, as it is one base from a much larger clone. The chain employs TRBV6-5 and TRBJ1-2; no firm D call. V lost 4 bases, J lost 4 bases, and 13 bases lay in between. CDR3 length: 14 residues. Germline assignment: CDR1 MNHEY and CDR2 SVGAGI. The DNA of the CDR3 is TGTGCCAGCAGTTCACAGAAATGGAGCTATGGCTACACCTTC. Amino acids: CASSSQKWSYGYTF.

Worth noting for this clonotype: The junction does not match germline at one end; this may be a read error. This chain connects TRBV7-7 to TRBJ2-7; 8 nucleotides line up with TRBD1. CDR1 and CDR2 (germline): SSHAT, FNYEAQ (reference sequence). The CDR3 spans 15 residues. CDR3 bases: TGTGCTAGCAGCCTCCAGACAGGGGCGACCTACGAGCAGTACTTC. It codes for CASSLQTGATYEQYF. Full variable domain (outside the CDR3, taken from reference TRBV7-7 and TRBJ2-7): GAGVSQSPRYKVTKRGQDVTLRCDPISSHATLYWYQQALGQGPEFLTYFNYEAQPDKSGLPSDRFSAERPEGSISTLTIQRTEQRDSAMYRCASSLQTGATYEQYFGPGTRLTVT.

The chain couples TRBV20-1 to TRBJ2-5; D remains unclear. The CDR3 length is 13 residues. Trimming removed 0 bases from V and 1 base from J, with 6 bases in between. Per the germline V gene, CDR1 is DFQATT and CDR2 is SNEGSKA (reference sequence). The CDR3 loop is CSAREASQETQYF. CDR3 in DNA: TGCAGTGCTAGAGAGGCTAGCCAAGAGACCCAGTACTTC.

The rearrangement uses TRBV7-2 and TRBJ2-7; maybe TRBD1 (5 bases). The CDR3 extends over 15 amino acids. CDR1 and CDR2 (germline): SGHTA, FQGNSA. V lost 5 bases, J lost 5 bases, and 19 bases lay in between. CDR3: CASSHTLDSRHEQYF. CDR3 in DNA: TGTGCCAGCAGCCACACACTCGACAGCCGCCACGAGCAGTACTTC.

The V and J genes are TRBV10-3 and TRBJ1-5; D is possibly TRBD1 (5 bases). The CDR3 runs to 15 residues. With 6 bases removed from V and 3 bases from J, the gap between germline ends came to 15 bases. Germline V gives CDR1 ENHRY, CDR2 SYGVKD. In nucleotides, the CDR3 is TGTGCCATCAGGGATCAGGGCAGATTCAATCAGCCCCAGCATTTT. Translated: CAIRDQGRFNQPQHF.

This clonotype has a count of ten or more. The rearrangement uses TRBV25-1 and TRBJ1-1; D ambiguous. The CDR3 loop spans 16 amino acids. Germline V gene lookup returns CDR1 MGHDK and CDR2 SYGVNS. Deletions cut 0 bases from V and 1 base from J, with 12 bases between. The CDR3, as DNA: TGTGCCAGCAGTGAATACACCGACGCCACGAACACTGAAGCTTTCTTT. Protein sequence: CASSEYTDATNTEAFF.

This clonotype was recorded only once. This chain links TRBV10-3 with TRBJ1-5; D ambiguous. The CDR3 is 13 residues long. CDR1 is ENHRY and CDR2 is SYGVKD in the germline V gene. V lost 7 bases to trimming and J lost 7 bases, with 14 bases between them. The CDR3 DNA sequence: TGTGCCATCACCGGCAGGCCTAAGCAGCCCCAGCATTTT. It translates to CAITGRPKQPQHF.

The sample holds many counts of this clonotype. The V call is TRBV12-3 or TRBV12-4, the J call TRBJ2-7; D possibly corresponds to TRBD2 (5 bases). The CDR3 extends over 11 amino acids. Trimming pared 8 bases from V and 5 bases from J, leaving 10 bases between. The CDR3 protein is CASAGIDEQYF. The CDR3 region has the DNA TGTGCCAGCGCCGGGATCGACGAGCAGTACTTC.

The chain combines TRBV10-3 with TRBJ1-1; TRBD1 matches 8 bases. The V gene's germline CDR1 is ENHRY and CDR2 SYGVKD. Trimming cost V 6 bases and J 3 bases; bases outside gene matches: 6. CDR3 length equals 14 residues. CDR3 DNA: TGTGCCATCAGCCAGACAGGGGCGCACACTGAAGCTTTCTTT. The encoded protein is CAISQTGAHTEAFF.

The rearrangement links TRBV14 to TRBJ2-5; D unclear. Germline values: CDR1 SGHDN, CDR2 FVKESK. Trimming took 3 bases from V and 3 from J, leaving 8 bases between them. CDR3 length: 13 amino acids. As DNA, the CDR3 is TGTGCCAGCAGCCAGATTGGTAAAGAGACCCAGTACTTC. Amino acids: CASSQIGKETQYF.

The chain recombines TRBV6-1 with TRBJ2-7, with 15 nucleotides matching TRBD2. Germline CDR1 and CDR2: MNHNS and SASEGT. CDR3 length equals 16 residues. Trimming removed 7 bases from V and 7 bases from J; junction bases left unmatched: 11. CDR3 protein: CASNGLAGGRAGEQYF. The DNA of the CDR3 is TGTGCCAGCAACGGACTAGCGGGGGGGCGGGCCGGAGAGCAGTACTTC.

V gene TRBV6-1 combines with J gene TRBJ1-4, with 10 nucleotides matching TRBD1. This CDR3 spans 16 amino acids. V was pared by 5 bases and J by 0 bases, with 3 bases of the junction left unmatched. From germline, CDR1 is MNHNS and CDR2 SASEGT. The DNA of the CDR3 is TGTGCCAGCAGTTACGGACAGGGGGCAACTAATGAAAAACTGTTTTTT. The encoded protein is CASSYGQGATNEKLFF.

V is TRBV13 and J is TRBJ1-5; D is unclear. Trimming pared 3 bases from V and 2 bases from J, leaving 11 bases between. Germline V gene sequence: CDR1 PRHDT, CDR2 FYEKMQ (reference sequence). The CDR3 totals 15 residues. This CDR3 reads CASSFSNARNQPQHF. The CDR3 coding sequence is TGTGCCAGCAGCTTCAGCAACGCTCGCAATCAGCCCCAGCATTTT.